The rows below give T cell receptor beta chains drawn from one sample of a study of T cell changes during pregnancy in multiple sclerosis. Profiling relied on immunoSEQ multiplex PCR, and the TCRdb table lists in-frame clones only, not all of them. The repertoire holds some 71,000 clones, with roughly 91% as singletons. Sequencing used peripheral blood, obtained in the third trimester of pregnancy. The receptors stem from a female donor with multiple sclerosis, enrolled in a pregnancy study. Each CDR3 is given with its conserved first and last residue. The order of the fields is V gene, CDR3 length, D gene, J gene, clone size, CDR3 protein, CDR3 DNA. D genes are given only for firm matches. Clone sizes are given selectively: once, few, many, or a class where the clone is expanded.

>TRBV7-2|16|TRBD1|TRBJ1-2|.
CASSSGPGTGVGGYTF
TGTGCCAGCAGCTCCGGTCCCGGGACAGGGGTCGGTGGCTACACCTTC
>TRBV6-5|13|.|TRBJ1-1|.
CASSYSQGTEAFF
TGTGCCAGCAGTTACTCGCAGGGCACTGAAGCTTTCTTT
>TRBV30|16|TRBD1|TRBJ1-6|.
CASNRMGGQGDSPLHF
TGTGCCTCAAACCGTATGGGGGGACAGGGAGACTCACCCCTCCACTTT
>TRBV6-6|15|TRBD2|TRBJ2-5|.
CASSSKRGGRETQYF
TGTGCCAGCAGTTCCAAGCGGGGGGGCCGCGAGACCCAGTACTTC
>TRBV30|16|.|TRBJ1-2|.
CAIGGAGIPNSYGYTF
TGTGCGATTGGGGGGGCAGGCATACCTAACTCCTATGGCTACACCTTC
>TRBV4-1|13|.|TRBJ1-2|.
CASSLLGRGGYTF
TGCGCCAGCAGCCTCCTCGGACGGGGTGGCTACACCTTC
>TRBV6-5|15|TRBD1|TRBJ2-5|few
CASSWRTGGQETQYF
TGTGCCAGCAGTTGGCGGACAGGGGGTCAAGAGACCCAGTACTTC
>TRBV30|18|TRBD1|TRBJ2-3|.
CAWSSDRAPLLGRDTQYF
TGTGCCTGGAGTTCCGACAGGGCTCCTCTATTGGGCCGAGATACGCAGTATTTT
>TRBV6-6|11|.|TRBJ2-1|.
CASRITGEQFF
TGTGCCAGCAGAATCACAGGGGAGCAGTTCTTC
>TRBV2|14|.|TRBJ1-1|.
CATVLHKGGTEAFF
TGTGCCACCGTGTTACATAAGGGAGGCACTGAAGCTTTCTTT
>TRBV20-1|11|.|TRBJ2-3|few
CSAERTGTQYF
TGCAGTGCGGAAAGGACGGGGACGCAGTATTTT
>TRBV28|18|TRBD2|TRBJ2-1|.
CASPASGGTRYSYNEQFF
TGTGCCAGCCCAGCTAGCGGGGGAACCCGCTACTCCTACAATGAGCAGTTCTTC
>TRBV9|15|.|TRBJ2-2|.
CASSVEHLNTGELFF
TGTGCCAGCAGCGTAGAACACCTTAACACCGGGGAGCTGTTTTTT
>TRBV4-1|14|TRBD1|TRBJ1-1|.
CASRDRGRGTEAFF
TGCGCCAGCAGGGACAGGGGGCGGGGCACTGAAGCTTTCTTT
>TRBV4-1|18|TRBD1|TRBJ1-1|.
CASSLSWGTGGWGTEAFF
TGCGCCAGCAGCCTGTCCTGGGGGACAGGGGGCTGGGGCACTGAAGCTTTCTTT
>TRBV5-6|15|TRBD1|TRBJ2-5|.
CASSSQGARGETQYF
TGTGCCAGCAGCTCACAGGGGGCCAGGGGAGAGACCCAGTACTTC
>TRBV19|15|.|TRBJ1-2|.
CASSIQGQGVYGYTF
TGTGCCAGTAGTATACAGGGTCAGGGCGTCTATGGCTACACCTTC
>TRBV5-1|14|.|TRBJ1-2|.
CASSDPGGTYGYTF
TGCGCCAGCAGCGATCCCGGGGGGACCTATGGCTACACCTTC
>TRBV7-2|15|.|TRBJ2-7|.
CASSPQTGSSYEQYF
TGTGCCAGCAGCCCCCAGACAGGTAGCTCCTACGAGCAGTACTTC
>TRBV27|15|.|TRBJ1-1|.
CASNFLGGRNTEAFF
TGTGCCAGCAATTTTCTAGGCGGCCGAAACACTGAAGCTTTCTTT
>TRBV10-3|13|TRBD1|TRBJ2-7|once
CAATPGQGYEQYF
TGTGCCGCCACTCCGGGACAGGGCTACGAGCAGTACTTC
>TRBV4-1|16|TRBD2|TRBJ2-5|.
CASSQDVSSGIETQYF
TGCGCCAGCAGCCAAGATGTTTCCAGCGGGATTGAGACCCAGTACTTC
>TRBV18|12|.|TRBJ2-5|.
CASSPPQETQYF
TGTGCCAGCTCACCACCCCAGGAGACCCAGTACTTC
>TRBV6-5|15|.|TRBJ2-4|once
CASRPGRGSGSIQYF
TGTGCCAGCAGGCCGGGCAGGGGCAGTGGAAGCATTCAGTACTTC
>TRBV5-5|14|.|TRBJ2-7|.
CASSLYPGPYEQYF
TGTGCCAGCAGCTTGTACCCAGGGCCCTACGAGCAGTACTTC
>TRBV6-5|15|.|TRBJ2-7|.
CASSYNPGGGYEQYF
TGTGCCAGCAGTTACAACCCAGGGGGAGGCTACGAGCAGTACTTC
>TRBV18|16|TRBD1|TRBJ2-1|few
CASSPQGDLSYNEQFF
TGTGCCAGCTCACCGCAGGGGGATCTCTCCTACAATGAGCAGTTCTTC
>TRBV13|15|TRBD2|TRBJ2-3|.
CAQSSRGGGADTQYF
TGTGCCCAGAGTTCGCGGGGGGGTGGGGCAGATACGCAGTATTTT
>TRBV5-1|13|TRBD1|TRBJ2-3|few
CASSPRQGDTQYF
TGCGCCAGCAGCCCGAGACAGGGGGATACGCAGTATTTT
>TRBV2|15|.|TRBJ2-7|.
CASSRTRDSSYEQYF
TGTGCCAGCAGTCGAACGCGGGACAGCTCCTACGAGCAGTACTTC
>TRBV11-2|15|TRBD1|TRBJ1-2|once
CASSWAGTGSYGYTF
TGTGCCAGCAGCTGGGCCGGGACAGGGTCCTATGGCTACACCTTC
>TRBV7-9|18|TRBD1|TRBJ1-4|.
CASSSTGHNPHSNEKLFF
TGTGCCAGCAGCTCGACAGGGCATAACCCTCATTCTAATGAAAAACTGTTTTTT
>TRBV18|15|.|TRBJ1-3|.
CASSPPRAGGNTIYF
TGTGCCAGCTCACCACCGAGGGCTGGAGGAAACACCATATATTTT
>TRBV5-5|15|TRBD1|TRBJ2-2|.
CASSWGQGATGELFF
TGTGCCAGCAGCTGGGGACAGGGGGCAACCGGGGAGCTGTTTTTT
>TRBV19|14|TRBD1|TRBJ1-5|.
CATSGQNSNQPQHF
TGTGCCACCTCGGGACAGAATAGCAATCAGCCCCAGCATTTT
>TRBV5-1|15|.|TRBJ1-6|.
CASSLEPVNNSPLHF
TGCGCCAGCAGCTTGGAGCCCGTTAATAATTCACCCCTCCACTTT
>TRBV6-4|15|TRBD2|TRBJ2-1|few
CASSDAGGSYNEQFF
TGTGCCAGCAGTGACGCGGGGGGCTCCTACAATGAGCAGTTCTTC
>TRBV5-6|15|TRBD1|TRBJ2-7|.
CASRIAGTGYHEQYF
TGTGCCAGCAGGATCGCCGGGACAGGGTACCACGAGCAGTACTTC
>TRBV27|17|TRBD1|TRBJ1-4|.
CASSPLTPGTGSEKLFF
TGTGCCAGCAGTCCCTTAACCCCCGGGACAGGGAGCGAAAAACTGTTTTTT
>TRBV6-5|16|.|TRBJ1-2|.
CASSYQAGLGYYGYTF
TGTGCCAGCAGTTACCAGGCCGGCTTAGGCTACTATGGCTACACCTTC
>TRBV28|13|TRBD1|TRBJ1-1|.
CASSLIRDSEAFF
TGTGCCAGCAGTTTGATCCGGGACAGTGAGGCTTTCTTT
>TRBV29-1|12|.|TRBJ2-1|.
CSGDIDYNEQFF
TGCAGCGGCGATATAGATTACAATGAGCAGTTCTTC
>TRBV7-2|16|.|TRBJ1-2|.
CASSLSGTQLTRGYTF
TGTGCCAGCAGCTTATCGGGGACACAGCTAACTAGGGGCTACACCTTC
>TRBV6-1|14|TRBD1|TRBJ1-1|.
CASSAQGWITEAFF
TGTGCCAGCAGTGCACAGGGGTGGATAACTGAAGCTTTCTTT
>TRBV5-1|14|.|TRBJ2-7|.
CASSFIGSSYEQYF
TGCGCCAGCAGCTTCATCGGGAGCTCCTACGAGCAGTACTTC
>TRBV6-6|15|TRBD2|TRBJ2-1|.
CASSSLAGGTNEQFF
TGTGCCAGCAGTTCGCTAGCGGGGGGAACCAATGAGCAGTTCTTC
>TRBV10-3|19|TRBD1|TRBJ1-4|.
CAISERVRGQATTNEKLFF
TGTGCCATCAGTGAGAGGGTTAGGGGACAGGCTACAACTAATGAAAAACTGTTTTTT
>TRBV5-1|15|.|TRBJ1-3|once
CASSLGQRSGNTIYF
TGCGCCAGCAGCTTGGGACAACGCTCTGGAAACACCATATATTTT
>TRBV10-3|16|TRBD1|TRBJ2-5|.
CAISETPGQGRETQYF
TGTGCCATCAGTGAGACCCCCGGACAGGGGAGGGAGACCCAGTACTTC
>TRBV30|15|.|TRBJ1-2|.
CAWSQIIVGGTGYTF
TGTGCCTGGAGCCAAATCATAGTAGGGGGAACTGGCTACACCTTC
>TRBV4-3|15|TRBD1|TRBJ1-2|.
CASSQETGKNYGYTF
TGCGCCAGCAGCCAAGAGACAGGGAAGAACTATGGCTACACCTTC
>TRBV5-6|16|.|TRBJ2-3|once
CASSFKVAVTTDTQYF
TGTGCCAGCAGCTTCAAGGTGGCGGTAACAACAGATACGCAGTATTTT
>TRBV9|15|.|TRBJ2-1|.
CASSHDYHPNNEQFF
TGTGCCAGCAGCCATGACTACCACCCAAACAATGAGCAGTTCTTC
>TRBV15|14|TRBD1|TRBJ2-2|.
CATSRGTGTGELFF
TGTGCCACCAGCAGAGGGACAGGTACCGGGGAGCTGTTTTTT
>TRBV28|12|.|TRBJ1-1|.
CASRRRVPEAFF
TGTGCCAGCAGACGCAGGGTCCCTGAAGCTTTCTTT
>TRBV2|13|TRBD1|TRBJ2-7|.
CARSDRGLYEQYF
TGTGCCCGTAGCGACAGGGGGCTATACGAGCAGTACTTC
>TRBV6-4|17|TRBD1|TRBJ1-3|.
CASSDSRTGFAGNTIYF
TGTGCCAGCAGTGACTCGAGGACAGGCTTCGCTGGAAACACCATATATTTT
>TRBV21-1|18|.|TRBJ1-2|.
CASSDRTGGVSSSYGYTF
TGTGCCAGCAGCGATCGGACAGGGGGGGTGTCTTCTAGCTATGGCTACACCTTC
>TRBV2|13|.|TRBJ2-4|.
CASGEGRPSIQYF
TGTGCCAGTGGAGAAGGGAGACCGAGCATTCAGTACTTC